These 27 T cell receptor beta chains were all obtained from the same sample, sequenced in a study of blood T cell repertoires in COVID-19. Clones were read by immunoSEQ multiplex PCR, and TCRdb kept only the in-frame ones, dropping some. The table includes around 150,000 clones, about three quarters detected once. Source material: peripheral blood. These receptors all stem from an elderly woman with active or convalescent COVID-19.

CDR3 DNA sequence: TGTGCCAGCAGCTCTAGGACAGGGACCAAGGGGGCCAACGTCCTGACTTTC. Protein product: CASSSRTGTKGANVLTF. The chain uses TRBV7-9 and TRBJ2-6; 8 bases align to TRBD1. This CDR3 comprises 17 residues. V was clipped by 4 bases and J by 4 bases; unmatched bases: 9. Germline CDR1 reads SEHNR; CDR2 reads FQNEAQ (reference sequence).

This clone has a single count. The chain recombines TRBV18 with TRBJ1-6; D uncertain. V was shortened by 3 bases and J by 7 bases, with 13 bases between the two germline ends. From germline, CDR1 is KGHSH and CDR2 LQKENI. The CDR3 runs 15 residues. The CDR3 bases are TGTGCCAGCTCACCTAACCCAAATCGGAATTCACCCCTCCACTTT. This codes for CASSPNPNRNSPLHF.

CDR3 nucleotides: TGTGCCAGCAGCTTAGTTGGGACTAGCCAAGAGACCCAGTACTTC. Translated, it gives CASSLVGTSQETQYF. This chain joins TRBV7-2 and TRBJ2-5; 8 bases match TRBD2. Germline CDR1 reads SGHTA; CDR2 reads FQGNSA. Trimming at V came to 1 base and at J to 1 base, leaving 2 bases not matched to a gene. This CDR3 comprises 15 residues. Complete variable domain (other parts from reference TRBV7-2 and TRBJ2-5): GAGVSQSPSNKVTEKGKDVELRCDPISGHTALYWYRQSLGQGLEFLIYFQGNSAPDKSGLPSDRFSAERTGGSVSTLTIQRTQQEDSAVYLCASSLVGTSQETQYFGPGTRLLVL.

The chain is built from TRBV9 and TRBJ2-7, with TRBD1 matching 7 bases. J gave up 1 base and V 0 bases, and 4 bases lay outside the gene matches. CDR3 length: 15 amino acids. Germline-derived CDR1 and CDR2 are SGDLS and YYNGEE. The CDR3 DNA is TGTGCCAGCAGCGTAGAGGCAGGGGGTTCCTACGAGCAGTACTTC. This encodes CASSVEAGGSYEQYF.

V gene TRBV6-5 combines with J gene TRBJ2-7, with 7 nucleotides matching TRBD1. This CDR3 has 14 residues. Germline CDR1 is MNHEY and CDR2 is SVGAGI. V lost 5 bases, J lost 3 bases, and 7 bases stayed unmatched. The CDR3 region is CASSKRQGDYEQYF. The CDR3 DNA is TGTGCCAGCAGTAAGAGACAGGGAGACTACGAGCAGTACTTC.

The chain employs TRBV7-3 and TRBJ2-3, with 8 bases identical to TRBD2. Germline CDR1 SGHTA, CDR2 FQGTGA. The CDR3 is 17 residues long. The V gene end was trimmed by 4 bases and the J gene end by 2 bases; junction bases not matched to a gene: 11. CDR3 sequence reads: CASSSRKAGEHTDTQYF. In DNA, the CDR3 is TGTGCCAGCAGCTCCCGTAAAGCGGGGGAGCACACAGATACGCAGTATTTT.

The genes are TRBV7-8 and TRBJ1-5; D is unresolved. There are 15 residues in the CDR3. V lost 5 bases to trimming and J lost 4 bases, with 15 bases between them. CDR1 and CDR2 from the germline V gene are SGHVS and FQNEAQ. The CDR3 region has the DNA TGTGCCAGCAGCCCTGGAGGAGGGTTTAATCAGCCCCAGCATTTT. This codes for CASSPGGGFNQPQHF.

The sample holds a few counts of this clone. The genes are TRBV7-9 and TRBJ2-1, with 7 bases that match TRBD1. V lost 5 bases, J lost 9 bases, and 16 bases stayed unmatched. The CDR3 loop spans 16 amino acids. The germline V gene has CDR1 SEHNR and CDR2 FQNEAQ (reference sequence). The CDR3 coding sequence is TGTGCCAGCAGCCAAGGTTCCGTGACAGGGATAGCTGAGCAGTTCTTC. Its translation: CASSQGSVTGIAEQFF.

This rearrangement joins TRBV4-1 to TRBJ1-1; 8 bases agree with TRBD1. After removal of 3 bases from V and 2 bases from J, the junction contained 5 bases not matched to a gene. The CDR3 loop spans 15 amino acids. Germline-derived CDR1 and CDR2 are MGHRA and YSYEKL. In nucleotides, the CDR3 is TGCGCCAGCAGCCAGCCAGGACAGGGCAACACTGAAGCTTTCTTT. It encodes CASSQPGQGNTEAFF.

J is TRBJ1-1 and V is TRBV5-6, with TRBD1 matching 8 bases. The CDR3 is made up of 16 amino acids. Germline V CDR1 and CDR2: SGHDT, YYEEEE. V shed 0 bases and J 1 base; nucleotides not matched to a gene: 5. CDR3 nucleotides: TGTGCCAGCAGCTTGGCCAGGGGGCAATCGAACACTGAAGCTTTCTTT. It codes for CASSLARGQSNTEAFF.

In DNA, the CDR3 is TGCGCCAGCAGTGAGTCGACGACAGGGGGAGATGAAAAACTGTTTTTT. It codes for CASSESTTGGDEKLFF. The gene calls are TRBV10-2 and TRBJ1-4, with TRBD1 matching over 9 bases. Trimming cost V 0 bases and J 6 bases; bases outside gene matches: 5. This CDR3 spans 16 amino acids. CDR1 is WSHSY, CDR2 SAAADI, per germline.

The genes are TRBV30 and TRBJ1-1, with D unclear. The CDR3 runs to 13 residues. Germline lookup yields CDR1 GTSNPN and CDR2 SVGIG (reference sequence). The germline V and J ends were trimmed by 2 bases and 6 bases, with 13 bases remaining between them. The CDR3 nucleotides are TGTGCCTGGAGTTCGGGTCTGACCTCTGAAGCTTTCTTT. It specifies CAWSSGLTSEAFF.

This clone was seen at least ten times. The chain couples TRBV4-1 to TRBJ1-2, with no clear D. The CDR3 has 13 amino acids. In germline, CDR1 is MGHRA, CDR2 YSYEKL. V was trimmed by 0 bases and J by 6 bases, leaving 8 bases between them. The CDR3 protein is CASSQDEDDGYTF. The CDR3 region has the DNA TGCGCCAGCAGCCAAGATGAGGATGATGGCTACACCTTC.

The sample holds a few counts of this clone. The V call is TRBV2, the J call TRBJ1-4; possibly TRBD1 for D (6 bases). V was cut by 7 bases and J by 8 bases, with 20 bases left in between. The CDR3 is 15 residues long. Germline V gene data show CDR1 as SNHLY and CDR2 as FYNNEI. The CDR3, as DNA: TGTGCCAGCACTCTGGATGGGGGGGCGCGAGAAAAACTGTTTTTT. It yields the protein CASTLDGGAREKLFF.

J is TRBJ1-1 and V is TRBV7-8, with TRBD1 as a possible D gene (6 bases). Germline values: CDR1 SGHVS, CDR2 FQNEAQ. V lost 3 bases to trimming and J lost 3 bases, with 8 bases between them. The CDR3 runs 13 residues. The CDR3: CASSLDRYTEAFF. The CDR3 nucleotides read TGTGCCAGCAGCTTGGACAGATACACTGAAGCTTTCTTT.

The V gene is TRBV6-6, the J gene TRBJ2-1, with TRBD1 identical over 7 bases. Germline CDR1 and CDR2: MNHNY and SVGAGI (reference sequence). V trimming: 6 bases; J trimming: 4 bases; junction bases outside the gene matches: 6. The CDR3 is made up of 14 amino acids. CDR3 in amino acids: CASRDRTKYNEQFF. CDR3 bases: TGTGCCAGCAGGGACAGGACGAAGTACAATGAGCAGTTCTTC.

This clone has at least ten counts. V and J are TRBV9 and TRBJ2-1; TRBD2 might be the D (8 bases). Trimming took off 3 bases at V and 4 bases at J, with 20 bases between the two ends. Germline assignment: CDR1 SGDLS and CDR2 YYNGEE. The CDR3 extends over 17 amino acids. The DNA for the CDR3 is TGTGCCAGCAGCGAGAGGGGGCAAGCGGGGGCGTACAATGAGCAGTTCTTC. Translated: CASSERGQAGAYNEQFF. Drawing the rest from reference TRBV9 and TRBJ2-1, the complete variable domain is DSGVTQTPKHLITATGQRVTLRCSPRSGDLSVYWYQQSLDQGLQFLIQYYNGEERAKGNILERFSAQQFPDLHSELNLSSLELGDSALYFCASSERGQAGAYNEQFFGPGTRLTVL.

The chain joins TRBV12-5 to TRBJ1-6; D possibly corresponds to TRBD1 (5 bases). The CDR3 spans 19 residues. With 0 bases removed from V and 3 bases from J, the gap between germline ends came to 18 bases. Germline V CDR1 and CDR2: LGHNT, FRNRAP. CDR3 sequence (DNA): TGTGCTAGTGGTTTGGTTCATGGAGCAGGGTTTAACTATAATTCACCCCTCCACTTT. It is translated as CASGLVHGAGFNYNSPLHF.

Here the CDR3 reads CASSFGTASRGTDTQYF. CDR3 bases: TGTGCCAGCAGCTTCGGCACGGCTAGCCGGGGCACAGATACGCAGTATTTT. The chain carries TRBV5-6 and TRBJ2-3, with a weak D call TRBD2 (5 bases). Trimming removed 2 bases from V and 1 base from J, with 17 bases in between. Per the germline V gene, CDR1 is SGHDT and CDR2 is YYEEEE. The CDR3 extends over 17 amino acids. Supplemented by reference TRBV5-6 and TRBJ2-3, the full variable domain reads DAGVTQSPTHLIKTRGQQVTLRCSPKSGHDTVSWYQQALGQGPQFIFQYYEEEERQRGNFPDRFSGHQFPNYSSELNVNALLLGDSALYLCASSFGTASRGTDTQYFGPGTRLTVL.

The rearrangement uses TRBV29-1 and TRBJ2-3, with D possibly being TRBD1 (6 bases). Germline assignment: CDR1 SQVTM and CDR2 ANQGSEA. Trimming pared 6 bases from V and 0 bases from J, leaving 13 bases between. The CDR3 spans 14 residues. The CDR3 spells CSVSTGYSTDTQYF. CDR3 DNA sequence: TGCAGCGTCTCGACAGGTTATAGCACAGATACGCAGTATTTT.

V is TRBV5-1 and J is TRBJ1-6; 9 bases fit TRBD1. Trimming took 0 bases from V and 7 from J; bases not matched to a gene: 5. Germline loops: CDR1 SGHRS, CDR2 YFSETQ. This CDR3 has 16 residues. The CDR3 DNA follows: TGCGCCAGCAGCTTGGTCGCAGGGACAGGGAATTCACCCCTCCACTTT. Its protein is CASSLVAGTGNSPLHF. The full variable domain, completed using reference TRBV5-1 and TRBJ1-6, is KAGVTQTPRYLIKTRGQQVTLSCSPISGHRSVSWYQQTPGQGLQFLFEYFSETQRNKGNFPGRFSGRQFSNSRSEMNVSTLELGDSALYLCASSLVAGTGNSPLHFGNGTRLTVT.

The V gene is TRBV7-9, the J gene TRBJ2-1; the D gene is possibly TRBD2 (6 bases). The CDR3 runs to 15 residues. The germline V gene has CDR1 SEHNR and CDR2 FQNEAQ (reference sequence). Deletions cut 3 bases from V and 6 bases from J, with 15 bases between. In DNA, the CDR3 is TGTGCCAGCAGCTTCATGGGACTCCCCACCAATGAGCAGTTCTTC. It encodes CASSFMGLPTNEQFF.

This clone was detected once. The chain employs TRBV12-3 or TRBV12-4 and TRBJ2-7, with 8 bases lining up with TRBD2. The V and J ends lost 5 bases and 2 bases, in that order; junction bases with no gene match: 2. The CDR3 extends over 13 amino acids. CDR3 sequence (DNA): TGTGCCAGCAGTCCGGGACTAGCCTACGAGCAGTACTTC. It codes for CASSPGLAYEQYF.

This clone showed up just once. This sequence joins TRBV19 and TRBJ2-3, with TRBD1 matching 7 bases. This CDR3 spans 15 amino acids. The germline gives CDR1 LNHDA, CDR2 SQIVND (reference sequence). Trimming cost V 4 bases and J 3 bases; bases outside gene matches: 7. CDR3 bases: TGTGCCAGTAGTACCAGACAGGGACCTACAGATACGCAGTATTTT. It specifies CASSTRQGPTDTQYF.

The chain couples TRBV2 to TRBJ1-4, with a weak D call TRBD1 (6 bases). V was cut by 7 bases and J by 4 bases, with 19 bases left in between. CDR3 length: 16 amino acids. CDR1 and CDR2 (germline): SNHLY, FYNNEI. DNA of the CDR3: TGTGCCAGCACTCGGACAGCAACAGGGTTTAATGAAAAACTGTTTTTT. This sequence encodes CASTRTATGFNEKLFF. Variable domain in full (rest from reference TRBV2 and TRBJ1-4): EPEVTQTPSHQVTQMGQEVILRCVPISNHLYFYWYRQILGQKVEFLVSFYNNEISEKSEIFDDQFSVERPDGSNFTLKIRSTKLEDSAMYFCASTRTATGFNEKLFFGSGTQLSVL.

V is TRBV2 and J is TRBJ1-1; possibly TRBD1 for D (5 bases). Germline CDR1 reads SNHLY; CDR2 reads FYNNEI. The V and J ends lost 4 bases and 0 bases respectively, with 9 bases between them. The CDR3 is 14 amino acids. The CDR3 here is CASSGQIMNTEAFF. Here the CDR3 DNA reads TGTGCCAGCAGTGGACAGATAATGAACACTGAAGCTTTCTTT.

This chain links TRBV7-2 with TRBJ2-7; 7 positions match TRBD1. V shed 2 bases, J shed 3 bases, and the junction held 1 base outside the gene matches. The CDR3 is 13 amino acids. Germline V gives CDR1 SGHTA, CDR2 FQGNSA. This CDR3 reads CASSLTGDYEQYF. CDR3 nucleotide sequence: TGTGCCAGCAGCTTAACAGGGGACTACGAGCAGTACTTC.